This T cell receptor (beta chain) was obtained from a study of CD8 T cells in ankylosing spondylitis. This clonotype was detected only a few times. Antigen specificity is unknown. The CDR3 runs 13 residues. In germline, CDR1 is MDHEN, CDR2 SYDVKM. The V end was cut by 2 bases, the J end by 10 bases, with 12 bases between. General study findings and limits: The study identified a TCR beta motif of eight highly homologous variants that appeared characteristic of ankylosing spondylitis blood. Earlier reports found some motif variants in synovial fluid and blood in reactive arthritis. Clones linked to the disease showed a CD8+ phenotype. They occurred at relatively low frequencies in peripheral blood. Reports say disease-linked clones showed up significantly more in matched ankylosing spondylitis synovial fluid.

MiXCR was run by TCRdb on the 5' RACE reads, yielding one entry per CDR3 protein. This table has roughly 300,000 distinct CDR3 sequences, 6.5% to 10% appearing once. The sequencing sample was made of blood, either unsorted or a sorted T cell fraction (not recorded which). This receptor was obtained from a male donor with ankylosing spondylitis. This sequence joins TRBV28 and TRBJ1-3; D gene unclear. The CDR3 coding sequence is TGTGCCAGCAGTTTAAGCTCCGGGTCAACCATATATTTT. Translating it yields CASSLSSGSTIYF.